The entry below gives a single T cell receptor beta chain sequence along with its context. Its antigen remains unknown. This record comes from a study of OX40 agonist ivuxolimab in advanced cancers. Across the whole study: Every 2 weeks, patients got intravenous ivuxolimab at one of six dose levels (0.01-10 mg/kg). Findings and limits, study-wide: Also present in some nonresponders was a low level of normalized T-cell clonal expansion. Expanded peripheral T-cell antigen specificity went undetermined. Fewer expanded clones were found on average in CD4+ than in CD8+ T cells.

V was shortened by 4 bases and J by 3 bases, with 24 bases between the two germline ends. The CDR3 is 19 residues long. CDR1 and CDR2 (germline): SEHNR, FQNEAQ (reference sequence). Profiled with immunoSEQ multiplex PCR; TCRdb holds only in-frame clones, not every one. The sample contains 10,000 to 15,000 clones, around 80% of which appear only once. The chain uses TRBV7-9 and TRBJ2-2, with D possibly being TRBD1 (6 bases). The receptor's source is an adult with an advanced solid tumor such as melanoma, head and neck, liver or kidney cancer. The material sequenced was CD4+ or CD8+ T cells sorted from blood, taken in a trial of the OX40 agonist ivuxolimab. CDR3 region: CASSSPPDRTQFDTGELFF. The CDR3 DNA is TGTGCCAGCAGCTCACCCCCGGACAGAACTCAATTTGACACCGGGGAGCTGTTTTTT.